This T cell receptor (beta chain) is from a study of response to subunit inactivated influenza vaccine. Study-wide findings and caveats: Authors suggested each seasonal influenza vaccination recruits few new T cells.

With respect to this clonotype: Its antigen is unidentified.

The junction had 5 bases not matched to a gene; V was cut back by 5 bases and J by 9 bases. Germline V lookup: CDR1 SEHNR, CDR2 FQNEAQ (reference sequence). The CDR3 consists of 13 residues. TCRdb itself ran the RT-PCR reads through MiXCR, one entry per CDR3 protein. This sample has about 650,000 distinct CDR3 sequences; about 15% occur once, and the top ten carry around 10%. This receptor was obtained from a man aged 50 to 59 who received an inactivated influenza vaccine. The chain recombines TRBV7-9 with TRBJ2-1; 9 bases are shared with TRBD1. The sample was PBMCs from blood, taken approximately 13 days after vaccination. CDR3 DNA sequence: TGTGCCAGCAGCACCAGACAGGGGGGTGAGCAGTTCTTC. Its translation: CASSTRQGGEQFF. The complete variable domain, with remaining parts taken from reference TRBV7-9 and TRBJ2-1, reads DTGVSQNPRHKITKRGQNVTFRCDPISEHNRLYWYRQTLGQGPEFLTYFQNEAQLEKSRLLSDRFSAERPKGSFSTLEIQRTEQGDSAMYLCASSTRQGGEQFFGPGTRLTVL.